The 23 T cell receptor beta chains reported below all come from one sample, sequenced in a study of cytomegalovirus exposure and HLA in healthy donors. The PCR contained 60 Vbeta and 13 Jbeta primers. This table comes from immunoSEQ multiplex PCR, and its TCRdb copy is limited to in-frame clones, with some not included. The sample lists around 110,000 clones, more than 60% seen once, with 3.6% in the top ten. The sequenced material came from PBMCs. These TCRs come from a man in his fifties or sixties in good health and CMV-seronegative.

The V gene is TRBV2, the J gene TRBJ1-2, with D possibly being TRBD1 (6 bases). Trimming cost V 7 bases and J 2 bases, with 11 bases left between them. Germline V gives CDR1 SNHLY, CDR2 FYNNEI. The CDR3 covers 13 residues. The CDR3 DNA reads TGTGCCAGCACCGAGGGGGGGAACTATGGCTACACCTTC. Translating it yields CASTEGGNYGYTF.

The rearrangement uses TRBV18 and TRBJ1-5; possibly TRBD1 for D (6 bases). Germline-derived CDR1 and CDR2 are KGHSH and LQKENI. The CDR3 is made up of 17 amino acids. Trimming stripped 3 bases from V and 0 bases from J, with 15 bases between. The CDR3 here is CASSPGTPVYSNQPQHF. In nucleotides, the CDR3 is TGTGCCAGCTCACCCGGGACACCAGTTTATAGCAATCAGCCCCAGCATTTT.

This sequence joins TRBV21-1 and TRBJ2-3; no check of the table's D call, TRBD2, against the DNA was made. TRBV21-1 is a listed pseudogene. The CDR3 contains 15 residues. The CDR3 sequence is CASSKETRGTDTQYF. The CDR3 bases are TGTGCCAGCAGCAAAGAGACGAGGGGCACAGATACGCAGTATTTT.

The V call is TRBV7-9, the J call TRBJ2-3; D may be TRBD2 (6 bases). This CDR3 has 15 residues. Germline CDR1 SEHNR, CDR2 FQNEAQ (reference sequence). Trimming removed 8 bases at V and 0 bases at J, with 15 bases between. The CDR3 DNA reads TGTGCCAGCCGCGGGGCAGCCTTTAGCACAGATACGCAGTATTTT. Translation: CASRGAAFSTDTQYF.

The CDR3 reads CASSQRESSSSYEQYF. Here the CDR3 DNA reads TGTGCCAGCAGCCAAAGGGAGTCGTCCAGCTCCTACGAGCAGTACTTC. This chain joins TRBV14 and TRBJ2-7; D is perhaps TRBD2 (5 bases). The length of the CDR3 is 16 residues. Germline V gene sequence: CDR1 SGHDN, CDR2 FVKESK. V lost 2 bases and J lost 0, with 14 bases in between.

With regard to this clone: This same CDR3 is encoded by further DNA sequences in the sample. The chain is built from TRBV2 and TRBJ1-1, with D unresolved. Germline V CDR1 and CDR2: SNHLY, FYNNEI. Deletions cut 6 bases from V and 0 bases from J, with 8 bases between. This CDR3 is 13 amino acids long. DNA of the CDR3: TGTGCCAGCAGGGAACACATGAACACTGAAGCTTTCTTT. Its protein is CASREHMNTEAFF.

The chain uses TRBV6-5 and TRBJ1-5; TRBD1 is a possible D gene (5 bases). Trimming removed 4 bases at V and 6 bases at J, with 19 bases between. Germline CDR1 is MNHEY and CDR2 is SVGAGI. The CDR3 covers 16 residues. The CDR3 spells CASSSYRPSGGQPQHF. The CDR3 coding sequence is TGTGCCAGCAGTTCATACAGGCCCTCCGGGGGTCAGCCCCAGCATTTT.

The chain uses TRBV7-2 and TRBJ1-2, with TRBD1 identical over 7 bases. V dropped 1 base and J dropped 4; count of bases not matched to a gene: 6. The CDR3 loop spans 15 amino acids. Per the germline V gene, CDR1 is SGHTA and CDR2 is FQGNSA. CDR3 in DNA: TGTGCCAGCAGCTTAGTGGTGCAGGGGGGCTATGGCTACACCTTC. Residues: CASSLVVQGGYGYTF.

The chain carries TRBV7-3 and TRBJ2-2; no reliable D call. Trimming took off 5 bases at V and 0 bases at J, with 7 bases between the two ends. CDR3 length: 14 residues. Germline V gene lookup returns CDR1 SGHTA and CDR2 FQGTGA. Here the CDR3 reads CASSVTSNTGELFF. The CDR3 nucleotides read TGTGCCAGCAGCGTGACATCGAACACCGGGGAGCTGTTTTTT. The variable domain in full, completed from reference TRBV7-3 and TRBJ2-2, reads GAGVSQTPSNKVTEKGKYVELRCDPISGHTALYWYRQSLGQGPEFLIYFQGTGAADDSGLPNDRFFAVRPEGSVSTLKIQRTERGDSAVYLCASSVTSNTGELFFGEGSRLTVL.

This clone was seen only once. V gene TRBV7-3 combines with J gene TRBJ1-3; TRBD1 agrees at 8 bases. The CDR3 runs to 16 residues. Germline-derived CDR1 and CDR2 are SGHTA and FQGTGA. Trimming cost V 5 bases and J 0 bases; bases outside gene matches: 6. CDR3 residues: CASSIRGLDSGNTIYF. In DNA form, the CDR3 reads TGTGCCAGCAGCATCAGGGGGCTGGACTCTGGAAACACCATATATTTT. The variable domain in full, with the rest retrieved from reference TRBV7-3 and TRBJ1-3, is GAGVSQTPSNKVTEKGKYVELRCDPISGHTALYWYRQSLGQGPEFLIYFQGTGAADDSGLPNDRFFAVRPEGSVSTLKIQRTERGDSAVYLCASSIRGLDSGNTIYFGEGSWLTVV.

V gene TRBV9 combines with J gene TRBJ1-1; TRBD1 agrees at 9 bases. Germline CDR1 and CDR2: SGDLS and YYNGEE. Losses at the gene ends were 7 bases for V and 5 bases for J; bases not matched to a gene: 9. The CDR3 sequence is 14 residues long. The CDR3: CASGRETGGTEAFF. The CDR3 nucleotides are TGTGCCAGCGGCCGTGAGACAGGGGGGACTGAAGCTTTCTTT.

This rearrangement joins TRBV28 to TRBJ2-3; TRBD2 agrees at 13 bases. The CDR3 contains 17 residues. Germline V gene lookup returns CDR1 MDHEN and CDR2 SYDVKM. Losses at the gene ends were 4 bases for V and 7 bases for J; bases not matched to a gene: 11. CDR3 bases: TGTGCCAGCAGTTCCCCCTCTACTAGCGGGGGGGCAAATACGCAGTATTTT. The encoded protein is CASSSPSTSGGANTQYF.

This chain links TRBV5-1 with TRBJ2-3, with D perhaps matching TRBD2 (6 bases). The CDR3 runs 13 residues. V dropped 7 bases and J dropped 0 bases, with 9 bases sitting between them. Germline-derived CDR1 and CDR2 are SGHRS and YFSETQ. CDR3 region: CASGGVSTDTQYF. In DNA form, the CDR3 reads TGCGCCAGCGGAGGGGTTAGCACAGATACGCAGTATTTT.

The V gene is TRBV4-3, the J gene TRBJ1-2; 9 bases align to TRBD1. The V segment lost 4 bases and the J segment 3 bases; nucleotides outside the gene matches: 9. In germline, CDR1 is LGHNA, CDR2 YSLEER. CDR3 length: 16 residues. CDR3 DNA: TGCGCCAGCAGCCGTTCACAGGGGGCCTCCTACTATGGCTACACCTTC. Its protein product is CASSRSQGASYYGYTF.

This clone was observed a few times. The V and J genes are TRBV7-3 and TRBJ2-7; a weak D match, TRBD1 (6 bases). V was trimmed by 4 bases and J by 5 bases, leaving 15 bases between them. Germline lookup yields CDR1 SGHTA and CDR2 FQGTGA. CDR3 size: 14 residues. The CDR3 nucleotides are TGTGCCAGCAGCTCTCAGGGGAATCGGGACGAGCAGTACTTC. It translates to CASSSQGNRDEQYF.

The genes are TRBV18 and TRBJ1-1; TRBD1 agrees at 7 bases. V was clipped by 1 base and J by 0 bases; unmatched bases: 5. CDR3 length: 16 residues. Per the germline V gene, CDR1 is KGHSH and CDR2 is LQKENI. CDR3 DNA sequence: TGTGCCAGCTCACCACAGGGGGCCGGGATGAACACTGAAGCTTTCTTT. Translated: CASSPQGAGMNTEAFF.

The rearrangement joins TRBV11-1 to TRBJ2-7; 8 bases are a match to TRBD1. Per the germline V gene, CDR1 is SGHAT and CDR2 is FQDESV (reference sequence). The CDR3 consists of 15 residues. Trimming took 5 bases from V and 2 from J; bases not matched to a gene: 8. CDR3 nucleotide sequence: TGTGCCAGCAGCCCCCCCCCGGGACAGGCCTACGAGCAGTACTTC. Protein product: CASSPPPGQAYEQYF.

This rearrangement joins TRBV2 to TRBJ1-2, with D maybe TRBD1 (6 bases). CDR1 is SNHLY and CDR2 is FYNNEI in the germline V gene. Trimming took off 5 bases at V and 4 bases at J, with 17 bases between the two ends. CDR3 length: 15 amino acids. CDR3 DNA: TGTGCCAGCAGTTCAAACCCGGACAGCATCTATGGCTACACCTTC. This codes for CASSSNPDSIYGYTF.

J is TRBJ2-1 and V is TRBV21-1; the D call in the table, TRBD1, was not verified against the DNA. TRBV21-1 is a pseudogene locus. This CDR3 contains 14 residues. The CDR3 loop is CASSTPDRDDEQFF. For the CDR3, the DNA is TGTGCCAGCAGCACACCAGACAGGGACGATGAGCAGTTCTTC.

V and J are TRBV7-2 and TRBJ1-2, with D tentatively TRBD1 (5 bases). CDR3 size: 14 residues. V was clipped by 10 bases and J by 4 bases, with 19 bases between them. CDR1 SGHTA and CDR2 FQGNSA come from the germline V gene. The CDR3, as DNA: TGTGCCACCTCCCCAGGGCGGAAATCCTATGGCTACACCTTC. Translating it yields CATSPGRKSYGYTF.

The genes are TRBV28 and TRBJ2-1, with D tentatively TRBD2 (5 bases). The length of the CDR3 is 15 residues. Germline V gene lookup returns CDR1 MDHEN and CDR2 SYDVKM. V gave up 5 bases and J gave up 0 bases, with 11 bases separating them. The CDR3 here is CASSLLGSSYNEQFF. The CDR3 DNA reads TGTGCCAGCAGTCTTCTTGGGAGCTCCTACAATGAGCAGTTCTTC.

The chain has TRBV7-8 and TRBJ2-7; D not certain. Germline V gene data show CDR1 as SGHVS and CDR2 as FQNEAQ. This CDR3 region has 15 residues. Trimming removed 0 bases at V and 0 bases at J, with 9 bases between. The CDR3 nucleotides read TGTGCCAGCAGCTTAGCGGGCGCAGGCTCCTACGAGCAGTACGTC. Translating gives CASSLAGAGSYEQYV.

The rearrangement links TRBV9 to TRBJ2-1; D might be TRBD2 (6 bases). The CDR3 has 15 amino acids. Germline-derived CDR1 and CDR2 are SGDLS and YYNGEE. Trimming took 3 bases from V and 3 from J, leaving 13 bases between them. The CDR3 nucleotides read TGTGCCAGCAGCGCCCCTGGAGGGAACTACAATGAGCAGTTCTTC. Protein: CASSAPGGNYNEQFF. The full variable domain, completed using reference TRBV9 and TRBJ2-1, is DSGVTQTPKHLITATGQRVTLRCSPRSGDLSVYWYQQSLDQGLQFLIQYYNGEERAKGNILERFSAQQFPDLHSELNLSSLELGDSALYFCASSAPGGNYNEQFFGPGTRLTVL.